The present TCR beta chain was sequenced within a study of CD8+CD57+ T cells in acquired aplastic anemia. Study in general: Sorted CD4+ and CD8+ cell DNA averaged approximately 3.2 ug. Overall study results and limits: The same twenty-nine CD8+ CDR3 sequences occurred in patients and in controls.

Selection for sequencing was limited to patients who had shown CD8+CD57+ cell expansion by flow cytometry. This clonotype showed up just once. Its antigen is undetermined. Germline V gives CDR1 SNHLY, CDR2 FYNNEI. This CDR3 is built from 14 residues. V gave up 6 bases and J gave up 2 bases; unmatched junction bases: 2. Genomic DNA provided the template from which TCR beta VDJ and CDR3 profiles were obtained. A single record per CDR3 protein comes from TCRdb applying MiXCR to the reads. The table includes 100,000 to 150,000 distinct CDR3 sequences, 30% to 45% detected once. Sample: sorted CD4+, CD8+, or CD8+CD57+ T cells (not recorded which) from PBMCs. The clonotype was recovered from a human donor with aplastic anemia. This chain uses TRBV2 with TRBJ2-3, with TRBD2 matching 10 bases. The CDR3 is CASRAGGPTDTQYF. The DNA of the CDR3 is TGTGCCAGCAGAGCGGGGGGGCCCACAGATACGCAGTATTTT.